One and the same sample provided the 9 T cell receptor beta chains below, sequenced in a study of blood T cell repertoires in COVID-19. Sequenced by immunoSEQ multiplex PCR; TCRdb stores in-frame clones only, minus some. The sample records 250,000 to 300,000 clones, 90% to 95% being singletons. Input material: PBMCs or T cells enriched from blood (not recorded which). The receptors shown here come from a human donor in a cohort exposed to, infected with or recovered from COVID-19 (not recorded which). The donor label of this sample is uncertain.

The rearrangement joins TRBV7-9 to TRBJ2-1; the D gene is possibly TRBD2 (5 bases). The CDR3 consists of 14 residues. The germline V and J ends were trimmed by 3 bases and 1 base, with 7 bases remaining between them. CDR1 is SEHNR, CDR2 FQNEAQ, per germline (reference sequence). The CDR3 region has the DNA TGTGCCAGCAGCTTTGGGGAGTCCTACAATGAGCAGTTCTTC. Residues: CASSFGESYNEQFF.

Points on this clone: This specimen includes other DNA sequences encoding the same CDR3. For the CDR3, the DNA is TGTGCCATCAGTGGGACAGGGGATACTGAAGCTTTCTTT. It specifies CAISGTGDTEAFF. The V call is TRBV10-3, the J call TRBJ1-1, with TRBD1 identical over 9 bases. CDR1 and CDR2 (germline): ENHRY, SYGVKD. The CDR3 length is 13 residues. V trimming: 4 bases; J trimming: 5 bases; junction bases outside the gene matches: 2.

This clone was seen once. V and J are TRBV19 and TRBJ1-3; 7 positions agree with TRBD1. Looked up from germline, CDR1 is LNHDA and CDR2 is SQIVND (reference sequence). J was trimmed by 6 bases and V by 9 bases; bases with no gene match: 8. The CDR3 totals 13 residues. The CDR3: CARTGLHTNTIYF. The CDR3 DNA reads as TGTGCCAGGACAGGGCTCCACACAAACACCATATATTTT. Together with reference TRBV19 and TRBJ1-3, the CDR3 gives the full variable domain: DGGITQSPKYLFRKEGQNVTLSCEQNLNHDAMYWYRQDPGQGLRLIYYSQIVNDFQKGDIAEGYSVSREKKESFPLTVTSAQKNPTAFYLCARTGLHTNTIYFGEGSWLTVV.

This chain uses TRBV18 with TRBJ1-1; the D is unclear. Germline loops: CDR1 KGHSH, CDR2 LQKENI. Deletions cut 6 bases from V and 1 base from J, with 9 bases between. This CDR3 region has 13 residues. In nucleotides, the CDR3 is TGTGCCAGCTCTGGCAGATCGAACACTGAAGCTTTCTTT. Amino acid sequence: CASSGRSNTEAFF.

V gene TRBV9 combines with J gene TRBJ1-5; tentative D call: TRBD1 (5 bases). Germline values: CDR1 SGDLS, CDR2 YYNGEE. The CDR3 contains 12 residues. V was shortened by 4 bases and J by 6 bases, with 8 bases between the two germline ends. The CDR3 DNA is TGTGCCAGCAGCCAGGGTGGTCAGCCCCAGCATTTT. Protein sequence: CASSQGGQPQHF.

The rearrangement uses TRBV29-1 and TRBJ2-1, with 7 bases aligning to TRBD2. Germline V lookup: CDR1 SQVTM, CDR2 ANQGSEA. V trimming: 4 bases; J trimming: 4 bases; junction bases outside the gene matches: 7. The CDR3 extends over 14 amino acids. The chain's CDR3 is CSVGGLADYNEQFF. The CDR3 DNA sequence: TGCAGCGTTGGCGGGCTAGCGGATTACAATGAGCAGTTCTTC.

The rearrangement uses TRBV19 and TRBJ2-3; the match to TRBD2 covers 9 bases. Germline trimming cut 10 bases from V and 3 bases from J; bases unmatched to any gene: 17. CDR1 and CDR2 (germline): LNHDA, SQIVND (reference sequence). This CDR3 has 17 amino acids. CDR3 residues: CATETPRAGGSTDTQYF. The DNA of the CDR3 is TGTGCCACCGAGACTCCAAGAGCGGGGGGATCGACAGATACGCAGTATTTT.

The rearrangement uses TRBV9 and TRBJ1-4; D gene unclear. The V gene's germline CDR1 is SGDLS and CDR2 YYNGEE. The ends were cut back, 0 bases at V and 5 bases at J, with 5 bases in the middle. The CDR3 sequence is 13 residues long. The CDR3 region is CASSVVPNEKLFF. The CDR3, as DNA: TGTGCCAGCAGCGTAGTTCCGAATGAAAAACTGTTTTTT. Drawing the rest from reference TRBV9 and TRBJ1-4, the complete variable domain is DSGVTQTPKHLITATGQRVTLRCSPRSGDLSVYWYQQSLDQGLQFLIQYYNGEERAKGNILERFSAQQFPDLHSELNLSSLELGDSALYFCASSVVPNEKLFFGSGTQLSVL.

This rearrangement joins TRBV9 to TRBJ2-1; 7 positions agree with TRBD1. CDR3 length: 15 residues. The germline V gene encodes CDR1 SGDLS and CDR2 YYNGEE. V was clipped by 0 bases and J by 7 bases; unmatched bases: 7. The CDR3 DNA reads as TGTGCCAGCAGCGTAGCCCCGGGACAGCTAAATGAGCAGTTCTTC. As protein: CASSVAPGQLNEQFF.